Listed here are 16 T cell receptor beta chains from one sample, sequenced in a study of blood T cell repertoires in COVID-19. Using immunoSEQ multiplex PCR, the repertoire was profiled, and TCRdb retains in-frame clones only, with some absent. Among about 260,000 clones listed, 88% were seen once. Sequencing was done on a sample of PBMCs or T cells enriched from blood (not recorded which). These TCRs come from a middle-aged woman with acute COVID-19.

This clone was detected only once. The chain combines TRBV28 with TRBJ1-1; 8 bases are a match to TRBD1. Germline V gene lookup returns CDR1 MDHEN and CDR2 SYDVKM. CDR3 length: 14 amino acids. After removal of 2 bases from V and 2 bases from J, the junction contained 1 base not matched to a gene. The CDR3 loop reads CASSLPGGNTEAFF. CDR3 DNA: TGTGCCAGCAGTTTACCAGGGGGCAACACTGAAGCTTTCTTT.

The rearrangement uses TRBV15 and TRBJ1-4, with 10 bases matching TRBD1. Unmatched junction bases numbered 7, after V lost 3 bases and J lost 3 bases. The CDR3 is made up of 17 amino acids. CDR1 is LNHNV, CDR2 YYDKDF, per germline (reference sequence). The CDR3 loop reads CATSSLGQGGSNEKLFF. The CDR3, as DNA: TGTGCCACCAGCAGCCTAGGACAGGGGGGTTCTAATGAAAAACTGTTTTTT. Full variable domain (rest looked up from reference TRBV15 and TRBJ1-4): DAMVIQNPRYQVTQFGKPVTLSCSQTLNHNVMYWYQQKSSQAPKLLFHYYDKDFNNEADTPDNFQSRRPNTSFCFLDIRSPGLGDTAMYLCATSSLGQGGSNEKLFFGSGTQLSVL.

This chain links TRBV19 with TRBJ2-1, with 8 bases aligning to TRBD2. V lost 3 bases to trimming and J lost 8 bases; unmatched junction nucleotides: 6. The CDR3 covers 14 residues. Germline lookup yields CDR1 LNHDA and CDR2 SQIVND (reference sequence). The CDR3 DNA reads TGTGCCAGTAGTATGGGTAGCGGGATAGATGAGCAGTTCTTC. Encoded protein: CASSMGSGIDEQFF.

The V call is TRBV6-1, the J call TRBJ2-3; 8 bases line up with TRBD1. CDR3 length: 16 amino acids. Looked up from germline, CDR1 is MNHNS and CDR2 is SASEGT. Trimming took 1 base from V and 5 from J; bases not matched to a gene: 8. The CDR3 nucleotides are TGTGCCAGCAGTGAAGGGCGCAGGGGGCAAGGAGATACGCAGTATTTT. Amino acid sequence: CASSEGRRGQGDTQYF.

The J gene is TRBJ1-2, the V gene TRBV4-3; 9 positions match TRBD1. Germline V gene sequence: CDR1 LGHNA, CDR2 YSLEER. There are 15 residues in the CDR3. The ends lost 0 bases at V and 7 bases at J; junction bases unmatched: 6. CDR3 region: CASSQDEWTGAGYTF. As DNA, the CDR3 is TGCGCCAGCAGCCAAGATGAGTGGACAGGGGCTGGCTACACCTTC.

This clone has just a few counts. The rearrangement uses TRBV20-1 and TRBJ2-7; 14 nucleotides line up with TRBD2. Unmatched junction bases numbered 7, after V lost 3 bases and J lost 6 bases. The germline V gene has CDR1 DFQATT and CDR2 SNEGSKA (reference sequence). There are 15 residues in the CDR3. CDR3 sequence: CSASSGTSGSAEQYF. The CDR3 DNA sequence: TGCAGTGCTAGTTCCGGGACTAGCGGGAGCGCCGAGCAGTACTTC.

J is TRBJ2-5 and V is TRBV9, with D perhaps TRBD2 (5 bases). Per the germline V gene, CDR1 is SGDLS and CDR2 is YYNGEE. The CDR3 consists of 13 residues. The V gene lost 3 bases and the J gene lost 1 base, with 7 bases spanning the gap. This CDR3 is CASSGLAQETQYF. CDR3 sequence (DNA): TGTGCCAGCAGCGGTCTAGCCCAAGAGACCCAGTACTTC.

V usage is TRBV4-1 and J usage is TRBJ2-1, with TRBD2 as a possible D gene (6 bases). The CDR3 covers 19 residues. Germline CDR1 is MGHRA and CDR2 is YSYEKL. The germline V and J ends were trimmed by 0 bases and 4 bases, with 22 bases remaining between them. The CDR3 spells CASSQEAGRGLISYNEQFF. The CDR3 DNA is TGCGCCAGCAGCCAAGAGGCGGGACGTGGACTAATTTCATACAATGAGCAGTTCTTC.

J is TRBJ1-1 and V is TRBV5-4, with unresolved D. Trimming pared 0 bases from V and 7 bases from J, leaving 7 bases between. The germline gives CDR1 SGHNT, CDR2 YYREEE (reference sequence). This CDR3 comprises 12 residues. CDR3 amino acids: CASSLDSYEAFF. The CDR3 bases are TGTGCCAGCAGCTTGGACAGCTATGAAGCTTTCTTT. The whole variable domain, filled in from reference TRBV5-4 and TRBJ1-1, reads ETGVTQSPTHLIKTRGQQVTLRCSSQSGHNTVSWYQQALGQGPQFIFQYYREEENGRGNFPPRFSGLQFPNYSSELNVNALELDDSALYLCASSLDSYEAFFGQGTRLTVV.

CDR3 loop: CASSQVRASGRQTGELFF. In DNA form, the CDR3 reads TGCGCCAGCAGCCAAGTTAGAGCCAGCGGGAGACAAACCGGGGAGCTGTTTTTT. The chain combines TRBV4-3 with TRBJ2-2, with 8 nucleotides matching TRBD2. V lost 1 base, J lost 5 bases, and 12 bases stayed unmatched. CDR1 and CDR2 from the germline V gene are LGHNA and YSLEER. The CDR3 sequence is 18 residues long.

The V gene is TRBV7-9, the J gene TRBJ2-1; maybe TRBD1 (5 bases). Germline CDR1 and CDR2: SEHNR and FQNEAQ (reference sequence). The V gene lost 4 bases and the J gene lost 6 bases, with 19 bases spanning the gap. The CDR3 is 16 amino acids. CDR3 nucleotide sequence: TGTGCCAGCAGCTCTCATCCCCCGGCTGGGGCCAATGAGCAGTTCTTC. Translating it yields CASSSHPPAGANEQFF.

CDR3 protein: CASSPRLAGGSGPTDTQYF. The CDR3 bases are TGTGCCAGCAGCCCCCGACTAGCGGGAGGATCTGGTCCCACAGATACGCAGTATTTT. The rearrangement joins TRBV7-9 to TRBJ2-3, with TRBD2 matching over 13 bases. V trimming: 5 bases; J trimming: 2 bases; junction bases outside the gene matches: 13. Germline CDR1 reads SEHNR; CDR2 reads FQNEAQ (reference sequence). This CDR3 spans 19 amino acids.

The chain couples TRBV5-5 to TRBJ2-1; weak D call: TRBD1 (5 bases). Germline CDR1 is SGHKS and CDR2 is YYEKEE (reference sequence). CDR3 length: 15 amino acids. The V gene lost 3 bases and the J gene lost 6 bases, with 16 bases spanning the gap. CDR3 region: CASSWGPGQINEQFF. In DNA form, the CDR3 reads TGTGCCAGCAGCTGGGGCCCCGGCCAGATCAATGAGCAGTTCTTC.

V and J are TRBV24-1 and TRBJ2-7; 9 nucleotides align to TRBD1. Germline V gene data show CDR1 as KGHDR and CDR2 as SFDVKD. The CDR3 covers 17 residues. Trimming removed 2 bases from V and 4 bases from J; junction bases left unmatched: 11. CDR3 residues: CATSDYTGTGTNYEQYF. CDR3 DNA: TGTGCCACCAGTGATTATACCGGGACAGGGACAAATTACGAGCAGTACTTC.

The rearrangement links TRBV6-5 to TRBJ2-7; TRBD1 agrees at 8 bases. The CDR3 has 13 amino acids. J lost 10 bases, V lost 2 bases, and 7 bases had no gene match. Germline V gene sequence: CDR1 MNHEY, CDR2 SVGAGI. CDR3 sequence reads: CASSYLTGQGQYF. DNA for the CDR3: TGTGCCAGCAGTTACCTAACCGGACAGGGACAGTACTTC.

The chain has TRBV19 and TRBJ1-2; 8 bases agree with TRBD1. In germline, CDR1 is LNHDA, CDR2 SQIVND (reference sequence). The CDR3 contains 16 residues. V lost 4 bases, J lost 0 bases, and 7 bases stayed unmatched. The DNA for the CDR3 is TGTGCCAGTAGTAGGGCAGGGACAGGCTCTAACTATGGCTACACCTTC. It is translated as CASSRAGTGSNYGYTF.